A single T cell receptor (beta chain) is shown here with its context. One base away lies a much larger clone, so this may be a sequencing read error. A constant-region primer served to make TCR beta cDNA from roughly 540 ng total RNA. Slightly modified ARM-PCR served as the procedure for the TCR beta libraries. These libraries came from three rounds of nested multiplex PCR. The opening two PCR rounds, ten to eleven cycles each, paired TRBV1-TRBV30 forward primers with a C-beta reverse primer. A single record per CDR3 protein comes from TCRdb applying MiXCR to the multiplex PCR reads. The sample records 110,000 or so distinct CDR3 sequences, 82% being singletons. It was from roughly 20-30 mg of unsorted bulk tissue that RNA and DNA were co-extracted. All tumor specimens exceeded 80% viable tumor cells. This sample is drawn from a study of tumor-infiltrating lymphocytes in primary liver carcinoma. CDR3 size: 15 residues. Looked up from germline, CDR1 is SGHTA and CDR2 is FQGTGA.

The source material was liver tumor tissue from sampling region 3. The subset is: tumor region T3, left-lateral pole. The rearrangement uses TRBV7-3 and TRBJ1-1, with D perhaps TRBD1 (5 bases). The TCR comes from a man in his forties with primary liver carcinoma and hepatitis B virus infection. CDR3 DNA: TGTGCCAGCAACTTAGCCGGGGGAGGGGACGCTGAAGCTTTCTTT. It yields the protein CASNLAGGGDAEAFF.